The rows below give T cell receptor beta chains drawn from one sample of a study of blood T cell repertoires in COVID-19. Sequenced by immunoSEQ multiplex PCR; TCRdb stores in-frame clones only, minus some. The sample includes about 64,000 clones, approximately 91% of them seen just once. The sample taken for sequencing was peripheral blood. Receptors were obtained from a human donor in a cohort sampled during active COVID-19. Both conserved end residues are part of each CDR3. D genes are given only for firm matches.

TRBJ2-7 | TRBV28 | 12 | - | CASRQGLGEQYF
TRBJ2-1 | TRBV3-1/TRBV3-2 | 15 | TRBD1 | CASSPPGQGVDEQFF
TRBJ2-7 | TRBV7-2 | 16 | TRBD2 | CASSLDSGSSPYEQYF
TRBJ2-7 | TRBV7-8 | 17 | - | CASSLTPLTGNSYEQYF
TRBJ1-2 | TRBV7-3 | 14 | - | CASSLLVGVGGYTF
TRBJ2-1 | TRBV18 | 14 | - | CASSPLTPNPEQFF
TRBJ2-4 | TRBV28 | 13 | TRBD1 | CASCRTGGNIQYF
TRBJ2-2 | TRBV19 | 16 | - | CASTPVTFSHPEELFF
TRBJ1-2 | TRBV10-3 | 13 | - | CAIWTGQNYGYTF
TRBJ1-2 | TRBV4-2 | 14 | - | CASSQGQGSYGYTF
TRBJ2-3 | TRBV28 | 10 | - | CASKSVTQYF
TRBJ2-7 | TRBV28 | 15 | TRBD1 | CASSLGDRGFLQQYF
TRBJ1-1 | TRBV29-1 | 14 | - | CSVGRGGPYTEAFF
TRBJ1-1 | TRBV6-2/TRBV6-3 | 14 | - | CASSYRRVNTEAFF
TRBJ1-1 | TRBV11-2 | 14 | - | CASSLPQGNAEAFF
TRBJ1-2 | TRBV28 | 16 | - | CASSLGLRGWSEGYTF
TRBJ1-1 | TRBV19 | 15 | - | CASSIDFSSFTEAFF
TRBJ1-4 | TRBV7-9 | 14 | - | CASSRREINEKLFF
TRBJ2-1 | TRBV6-6 | 15 | - | CASSYFPSGYNEQFF
TRBJ2-5 | TRBV4-1 | 16 | TRBD2 | CASSHPEGLGEETQYF
TRBJ2-3 | TRBV10-3 | 13 | - | CAISQGWADTQYF
TRBJ1-5 | TRBV20-1 | 14 | - | CSASESGGDQPQHF
TRBJ2-7 | TRBV7-2 | 15 | - | CASSLVSGATYEQYF
TRBJ1-2 | TRBV27 | 16 | TRBD1 | CASKPGAGTGVGGYTF
TRBJ1-1 | TRBV6-5 | 12 | - | CAVSQGNTEAFF
TRBJ1-4 | TRBV4-3 | 16 | - | CASSQDSAGVNEKLFF
TRBJ1-5 | TRBV5-1 | 13 | - | CASSQGLNQPQHF
TRBJ2-7 | TRBV11-2 | 13 | - | CASSSSGAYEQYF
TRBJ1-1 | TRBV5-1 | 14 | - | CASSLGSGSYEAFF
TRBJ2-3 | TRBV6-1 | 14 | - | CASSEVVSTDTQYF